The 27 T cell receptor beta chains reported below all come from one sample, sequenced in a study of post-analysis software for immune sequencing data. Whole-study results and caveats: Patients carried roughly 5 TRBV segments more frequently than controls did, and TRBV5-6, TRBV5-1 and TRBV20-1 were among them.

Prepared libraries of TCR beta cDNA carried unique molecular identifiers. TCRdb independently ran MiXCR on the PCR reads; one entry per CDR3 protein. The sample has a few hundred thousand distinct CDR3 sequences; about 40% are singletons. The antigens of these receptors remain unknown. The specimen was blood. These receptors came from a girl between 10 and 17 years old with multiple sclerosis.

This chain joins TRBV20-1 and TRBJ1-5; a weak D match, TRBD1 (5 bases). V lost 6 bases, J lost 3 bases, and 18 bases lay in between. Per the germline V gene, CDR1 is DFQATT and CDR2 is SNEGSKA (reference sequence). This CDR3 is built from 15 residues. The CDR3 DNA reads TGCAGTGCCGCTTTGGGTCAGGGATACAATCAGCCCCAGCATTTT. It translates to CSAALGQGYNQPQHF.

The table lists this clonotype with a few counts. Since a much larger clone is just one base distant, this may be a read error. The chain uses TRBV20-1 and TRBJ1-2; D is possibly TRBD1 (5 bases). Germline V CDR1 and CDR2: DFQATT, SNEGSKA (reference sequence). Between the trimmed V and J ends, which lost 2 bases and 10 bases, there was a span of 20 bases. The CDR3 spans 14 residues. CDR3 amino acids: CSARIPTDWGDYTF. DNA of the CDR3: TGCAGTGCTAGAATCCCGACAGACTGGGGTGACTACACCTTC.

The chain recombines TRBV6-1 with TRBJ1-1, with unresolved D. The CDR3 extends over 15 amino acids. From germline, CDR1 is MNHNS and CDR2 SASEGT. V gave up 6 bases and J gave up 1 base, with 15 bases separating them. The CDR3 region is CASRPYTGANTEAFF. Here the CDR3 DNA reads TGTGCCAGCAGGCCCTATACCGGAGCGAACACTGAAGCTTTCTTT.

The rearrangement uses TRBV4-1 and TRBJ2-4; no definite D call. The CDR3 contains 13 residues. The V gene lost 1 base and the J gene lost 15 bases, with 16 bases spanning the gap. CDR1 and CDR2 from the germline V gene are MGHRA and YSYEKL. Written as DNA, the CDR3 is TGCGCCAGCAGCCAAGTCGTACTGAATGAGCGGTACTTC. Its translation is CASSQVVLNERYF.

The chain has TRBV5-1 and TRBJ2-2; 7 nucleotides agree with TRBD2. The CDR3 consists of 13 residues. CDR1 is SGHRS, CDR2 YFSETQ, per germline. Losses at the gene ends were 2 bases for V and 5 bases for J; bases not matched to a gene: 0. CDR3 sequence reads: CASSFGGTGELFF. The CDR3 bases are TGCGCCAGCAGCTTCGGGGGGACCGGGGAGCTGTTTTTT. The variable domain in full, completed from reference TRBV5-1 and TRBJ2-2, reads KAGVTQTPRYLIKTRGQQVTLSCSPISGHRSVSWYQQTPGQGLQFLFEYFSETQRNKGNFPGRFSGRQFSNSRSEMNVSTLELGDSALYLCASSFGGTGELFFGEGSRLTVL.

The chain has TRBV6-6 and TRBJ1-6, with a weak D call TRBD1 (5 bases). The CDR3 is made up of 17 amino acids. V dropped 5 bases and J dropped 7 bases, with 21 bases sitting between them. Germline values: CDR1 MNHNY, CDR2 SVGAGI (reference sequence). The CDR3 is CASSTRGRALVNSPLHF. DNA for the CDR3: TGTGCCAGCAGTACCCGCGGCAGGGCCTTAGTGAATTCACCCCTCCACTTT.

This clonotype has just a few counts. The chain has TRBV5-1 and TRBJ2-4; D is uncertain. CDR1 and CDR2 from the germline V gene are SGHRS and YFSETQ. The CDR3 is 18 amino acids. Deletions cut 0 bases from V and 1 base from J, with 17 bases between. CDR3: CASSLGPAQEPAKNIQYF. CDR3 DNA sequence: TGCGCCAGCAGCTTGGGGCCGGCCCAGGAACCGGCCAAAAACATTCAGTACTTC.

There are many counts of this clonotype. The rearrangement joins TRBV5-1 to TRBJ1-1; 8 bases agree with TRBD1. The CDR3 contains 14 residues. The J segment lost 4 bases and the V segment lost 3 bases, leaving 5 bases of the junction unmatched. Germline CDR1 SGHRS, CDR2 YFSETQ. The CDR3 is CASSSQTGATEAFF. The DNA for the CDR3 is TGCGCCAGCAGCTCACAGACAGGGGCCACTGAAGCTTTCTTT.

V and J are TRBV12-3 or TRBV12-4 and TRBJ2-3; D call uncertain. The CDR3 covers 12 residues. With 8 bases removed from V and 0 bases from J, the gap between germline ends came to 6 bases. DNA for the CDR3: TGTGCCAGCGGGGTGAGCACAGATACGCAGTATTTT. It encodes CASGVSTDTQYF.

Concerning this clonotype: This may be a read error: a much more frequent sequence differs by one nucleotide. V is TRBV4-1 and J is TRBJ2-5; 9 nucleotides match TRBD2. This CDR3 spans 16 amino acids. V gave up 6 bases and J gave up 11 bases; unmatched junction bases: 19. Germline V gene sequence: CDR1 MGHRA, CDR2 YSYEKL. The CDR3, as DNA: TGCGCCAGCAGTTCCCCGGGACTAGCTCGATACAATGAGCAGTACTTC. This sequence encodes CASSSPGLARYNEQYF.

This clonotype was recorded a few times. The chain uses TRBV11-2 and TRBJ1-1; D is unresolved. Germline CDR1 and CDR2: SGHAT and FQNNGV. With 5 bases removed from V and 1 base from J, the gap between germline ends came to 14 bases. The CDR3 sequence is 15 residues long. This chain's CDR3 is CASSAHGRRNTEAFF. CDR3 DNA: TGTGCCAGCAGCGCCCATGGCAGGAGGAACACTGAAGCTTTCTTT.

For this clonotype: One junction end does not reproduce the germline sequence, and a read error may be involved. The genes are TRBV12-3 or TRBV12-4 and TRBJ2-3, with no clear D. This CDR3 is built from 10 residues. This chain's CDR3 is CGVRTDAQYF. The CDR3 bases are TGTGGAGTGAGAACAGATGCGCAGTATTTT.

Comment on this clonotype: A much larger clonotype is one base distant, so this may be a read error. The chain carries TRBV2 and TRBJ2-3; TRBD1 agrees at 7 bases. After removal of 8 bases from V and 14 bases from J, the junction contained 22 bases not matched to a gene. This CDR3 spans 15 amino acids. CDR1 is SNHLY and CDR2 is FYNNEI in the germline V gene. CDR3 sequence reads: CASETGKYAAEKLYF. The CDR3 region has the DNA TGTGCCAGCGAGACAGGGAAATACGCAGCTGAAAAACTGTATTTT.

Note on this clonotype: A much larger clonotype is one base distant, so this may be a read error. The chain links TRBV5-1 to TRBJ1-4; 7 bases are a match to TRBD1. Germline V gene lookup returns CDR1 SGHRS and CDR2 YFSETQ. The length of the CDR3 is 15 residues. The CDR3 DNA reads TGCGTCAGCAGCTTGGGCGACAGGGCCACTGAAAAACTGTTTTTT. Its translation: CVSSLGDRATEKLFF.

Comment on this clonotype: A much larger clone differs by one base, so this may be a read error. This chain connects TRBV6-2 or TRBV6-3 to TRBJ2-1; tentatively, D is TRBD2 (6 bases). The germline V and J ends were trimmed by 8 bases and 4 bases, with 12 bases remaining between them. The length of the CDR3 is 13 residues. From germline, CDR1 is MNHEY and CDR2 SVGEGT. In nucleotides, the CDR3 is TGTGCCAGCGGTCGCGGACTATACAATGAGCAGTTCTTC. Residues: CASGRGLYNEQFF.

This clonotype was seen a handful of times. A read error may explain this, as a much larger clone is one base away. The rearrangement uses TRBV5-1 and TRBJ2-1; maybe TRBD1 (6 bases). With the DNA end fitting TRBJ2-7 better, the J assignment may be wrong. The CDR3 length is 16 residues. Germline loops: CDR1 SGHRS, CDR2 YFSETQ. The CDR3 spells CASRTIDRTYYNEQYF. CDR3 coding DNA: TGCGCCAGCAGAACTATCGACAGGACGTACTACAATGAGCAGTACTTC.

In the case of this clonotype: A much larger clone lies one base from this, so it may be a read error. This sequence joins TRBV20-1 and TRBJ2-7; D might be TRBD2 (6 bases). This CDR3 is 13 amino acids long. The germline V and J ends were trimmed by 1 base and 7 bases, with 14 bases remaining between them. Germline CDR1 is DFQATT and CDR2 is SNEGSKA (reference sequence). The CDR3, as DNA: TGCAGTGCTAGAGGCCGACTAGACAATGAGCAGTACTTC. It encodes CSARGRLDNEQYF.

This clonotype showed up just a few times. This chain joins TRBV20-1 and TRBJ2-3, with 14 bases that match TRBD2. CDR3 length equals 20 residues. The V and J ends lost 6 bases and 0 bases, in that order; junction bases with no gene match: 17. Germline V gene sequence: CDR1 DFQATT, CDR2 SNEGSKA (reference sequence). The CDR3 coding sequence is TGCAGTGCGACCGACCAGGGACTAGCGGGAGCTCCCGGGAGCACAGATACGCAGTATTTT. Translating gives CSATDQGLAGAPGSTDTQYF.

V and J are TRBV20-1 and TRBJ2-7, with 9 positions matching TRBD1. The end of the DNA is better explained by TRBJ2-5, so the J call may be wrong. This CDR3 region has 14 residues. CDR1 and CDR2 from the germline V gene are DFQATT and SNEGSKA (reference sequence). The CDR3 region is CSAEKQGARETQYF. Here the CDR3 DNA reads TGCAGTGCTGAAAAACAGGGGGCACGGGAGACCCAGTACTTC.

The J gene is TRBJ1-4, the V gene TRBV5-1; 7 bases line up with TRBD1. CDR1 is SGHRS and CDR2 is YFSETQ in the germline V gene. The trim removed 5 bases at V and 6 bases at J, leaving 4 bases unmatched. The CDR3 loop spans 13 amino acids. The DNA for the CDR3 is TGCGCCAGCAGGGGACAGTCGGATGAAAAACTGTTTTTT. It specifies CASRGQSDEKLFF.

This clonotype was observed at least ten times. V and J are TRBV7-9 and TRBJ2-1, with D possibly matching TRBD2 (6 bases). Germline-derived CDR1 and CDR2 are SEHNR and FQNEAQ (reference sequence). Trimming removed 2 bases at V and 9 bases at J, with 8 bases between. CDR3 length: 12 amino acids. CDR3 region: CASSLSGPEQFF. DNA for the CDR3: TGTGCCAGCAGCTTAAGCGGGCCTGAGCAGTTCTTC.

Remarks on this clonotype: At one end, the junction sequence differs from germline, possibly due to a read error. The chain is built from TRBV18 and TRBJ2-3; TRBD2 might be the D (5 bases). The CDR3 extends over 13 amino acids. Germline values: CDR1 KGHSH, CDR2 LQKENI. The CDR3 spells CANSPNEGGTQYF. CDR3 coding DNA: TGTGCCAACTCACCTAACGAGGGTGGTACGCAGTATTTT.

Many counts were recorded for this clonotype. The V gene is TRBV29-1, the J gene TRBJ2-5; unclear D gene. This CDR3 spans 12 amino acids. V was shortened by 7 bases and J by 2 bases, with 11 bases between the two germline ends. From germline, CDR1 is SQVTM and CDR2 ANQGSEA. In DNA form, the CDR3 reads TGCAGCGCTCGTCAGGCTCAAGAGACCCAGTACTTC. Residues: CSARQAQETQYF.

The V and J genes are TRBV7-9 and TRBJ1-4; weak D call: TRBD1 (5 bases). This CDR3 is built from 15 residues. From germline, CDR1 is SEHNR and CDR2 FQNEAQ (reference sequence). V lost 1 base and J 8 bases, leaving 14 bases between the germline ends. Here the CDR3 reads CASSLGSQAREKLFF. The CDR3, as DNA: TGTGCCAGCAGCTTAGGGTCACAGGCTCGGGAAAAACTGTTTTTT.

This clonotype was picked up many times. This sequence joins TRBV19 and TRBJ1-2; D is unresolved. This CDR3 comprises 11 residues. Germline V CDR1 and CDR2: LNHDA, SQIVND (reference sequence). DNA of the CDR3: TGTGCAGCGGGAGGGAGATATGGCTACACCTTC. Protein sequence: CAAGGRYGYTF.

This clonotype came up a few times. The chain joins TRBV7-8 to TRBJ2-2, with 10 nucleotides matching TRBD2. The CDR3 is made up of 21 amino acids. After removal of 5 bases from V and 2 bases from J, the junction contained 20 bases not matched to a gene. Germline CDR1 SGHVS, CDR2 FQNEAQ. This CDR3 reads CASSQHVAGGLPTPNTGELFF. In DNA, the CDR3 is TGTGCCAGCAGCCAGCACGTAGCGGGGGGCCTCCCCACCCCTAACACCGGGGAGCTGTTTTTT.

V usage is TRBV4-2 and J usage is TRBJ2-1; 13 positions match TRBD2. The germline V gene encodes CDR1 LGHNA and CDR2 YNFKEQ. Germline trimming cut 3 bases from V and 0 bases from J; bases unmatched to any gene: 11. This CDR3 region has 20 residues. Here the CDR3 reads CASSQSPGLAGKSSYNEQFF. CDR3 nucleotide sequence: TGTGCCAGCAGCCAGAGCCCGGGACTAGCGGGGAAGAGCTCCTACAATGAGCAGTTCTTC.